This T cell receptor beta chain was retrieved from a study of identical twins. Trimming shortened V by 3 bases and J by 6 bases, and 15 bases separated the two germline ends. The length of the CDR3 is 14 residues. Germline V gene sequence: CDR1 DFQATT, CDR2 SNEGSKA (reference sequence). From the 5' RACE reads, TCRdb called clonotypes with MiXCR, one entry per CDR3 protein. This table holds about 790,000 distinct CDR3 sequences, around a sixth found once. The same data also contributed to another study, on T cells expressing NK-cell markers.

V and J are TRBV20-1 and TRBJ1-5; no clear D gene. The material sequenced was PBMCs. The sequence came from a woman aged 18-29 years in good health. The CDR3 reads CSARSSGRGQPQHF. The DNA of the CDR3 is TGCAGTGCTAGGTCGTCCGGCCGAGGTCAGCCCCAGCATTTT.